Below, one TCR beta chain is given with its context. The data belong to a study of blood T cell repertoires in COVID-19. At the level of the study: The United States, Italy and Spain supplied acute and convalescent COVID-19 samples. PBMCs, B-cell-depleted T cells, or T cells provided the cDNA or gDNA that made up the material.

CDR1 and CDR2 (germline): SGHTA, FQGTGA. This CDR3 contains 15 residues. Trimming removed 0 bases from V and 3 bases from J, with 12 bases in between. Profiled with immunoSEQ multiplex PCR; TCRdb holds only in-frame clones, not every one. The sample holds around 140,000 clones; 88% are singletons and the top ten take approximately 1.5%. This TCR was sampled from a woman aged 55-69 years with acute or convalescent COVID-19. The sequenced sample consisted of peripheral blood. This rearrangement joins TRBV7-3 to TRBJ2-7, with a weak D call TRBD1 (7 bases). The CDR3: CASSLTGGGFYEQYF. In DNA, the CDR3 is TGTGCCAGCAGCTTAACAGGAGGGGGCTTCTACGAGCAGTACTTC.